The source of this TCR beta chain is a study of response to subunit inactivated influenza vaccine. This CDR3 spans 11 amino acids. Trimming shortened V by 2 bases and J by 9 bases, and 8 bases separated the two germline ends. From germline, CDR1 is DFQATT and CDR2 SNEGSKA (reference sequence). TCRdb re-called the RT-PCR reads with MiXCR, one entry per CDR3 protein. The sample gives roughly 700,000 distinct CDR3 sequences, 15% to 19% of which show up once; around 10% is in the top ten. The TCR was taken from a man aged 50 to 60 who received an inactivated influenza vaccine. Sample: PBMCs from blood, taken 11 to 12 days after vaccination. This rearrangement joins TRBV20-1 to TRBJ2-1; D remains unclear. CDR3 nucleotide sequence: TGCAGTGCTAGATTTGATGTTGAGCAGTTCTTC. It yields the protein CSARFDVEQFF.